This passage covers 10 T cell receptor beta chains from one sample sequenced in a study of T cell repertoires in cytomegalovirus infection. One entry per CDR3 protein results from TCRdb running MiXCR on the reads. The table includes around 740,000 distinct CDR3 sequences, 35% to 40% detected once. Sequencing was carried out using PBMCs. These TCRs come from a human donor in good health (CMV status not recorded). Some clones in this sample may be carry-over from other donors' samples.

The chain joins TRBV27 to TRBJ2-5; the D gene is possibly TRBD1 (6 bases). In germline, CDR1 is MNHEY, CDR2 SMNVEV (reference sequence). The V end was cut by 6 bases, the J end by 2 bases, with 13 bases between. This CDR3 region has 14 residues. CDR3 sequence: CASSTFGQQETQYF. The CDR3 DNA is TGTGCCAGCAGCACCTTCGGACAGCAAGAGACCCAGTACTTC.

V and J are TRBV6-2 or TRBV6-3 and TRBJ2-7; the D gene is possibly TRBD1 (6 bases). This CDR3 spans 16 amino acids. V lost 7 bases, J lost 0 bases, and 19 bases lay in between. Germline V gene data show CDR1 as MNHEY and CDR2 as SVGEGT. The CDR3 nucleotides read TGTGCCAGCACCAATTTTAACAGGGCTATCTCCTACGAGCAGTACTTC. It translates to CASTNFNRAISYEQYF.

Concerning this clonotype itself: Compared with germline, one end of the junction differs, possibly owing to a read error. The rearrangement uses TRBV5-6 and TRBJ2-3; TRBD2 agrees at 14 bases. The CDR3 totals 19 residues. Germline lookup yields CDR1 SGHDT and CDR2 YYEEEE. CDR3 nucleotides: TGTGCCAGCAGTCATTCGGGACTAGCGGGAGATACTAGCACAGATACGCAGTGTTTT. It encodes CASSHSGLAGDTSTDTQCF.

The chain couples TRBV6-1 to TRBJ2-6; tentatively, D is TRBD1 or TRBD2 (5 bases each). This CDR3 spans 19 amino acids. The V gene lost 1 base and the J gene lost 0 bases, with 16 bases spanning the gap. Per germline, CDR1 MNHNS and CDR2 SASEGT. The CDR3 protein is CASSEGGNAFLSGANVLTF. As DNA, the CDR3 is TGTGCCAGCAGTGAAGGGGGGAACGCTTTTCTCTCTGGGGCCAACGTCCTGACTTTC.

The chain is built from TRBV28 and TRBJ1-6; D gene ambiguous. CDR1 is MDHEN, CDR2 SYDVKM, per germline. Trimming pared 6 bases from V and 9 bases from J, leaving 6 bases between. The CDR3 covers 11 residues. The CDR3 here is CASSDFSPLHF. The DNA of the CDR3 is TGTGCCAGCAGCGACTTTTCACCCCTCCACTTT.

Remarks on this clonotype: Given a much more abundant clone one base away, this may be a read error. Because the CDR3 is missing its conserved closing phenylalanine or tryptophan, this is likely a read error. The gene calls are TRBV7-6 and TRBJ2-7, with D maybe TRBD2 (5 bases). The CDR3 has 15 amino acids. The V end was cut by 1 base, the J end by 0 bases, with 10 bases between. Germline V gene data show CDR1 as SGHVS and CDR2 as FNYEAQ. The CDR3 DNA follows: TGTGCCAGCAGCTTAGATCCGGGGAGCTCCTACGAGCAGTACTTA. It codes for CASSLDPGSSYEQYL.

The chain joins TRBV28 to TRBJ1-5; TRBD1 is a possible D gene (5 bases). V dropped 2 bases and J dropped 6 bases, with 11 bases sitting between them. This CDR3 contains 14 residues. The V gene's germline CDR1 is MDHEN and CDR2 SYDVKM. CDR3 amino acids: CASSLRGGTQPQHF. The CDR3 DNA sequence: TGTGCCAGCAGTTTAAGGGGAGGTACTCAGCCCCAGCATTTT.

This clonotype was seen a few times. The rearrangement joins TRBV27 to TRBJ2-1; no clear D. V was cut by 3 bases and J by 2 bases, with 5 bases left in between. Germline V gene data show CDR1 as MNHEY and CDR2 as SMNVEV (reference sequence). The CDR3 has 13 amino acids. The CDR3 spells CASSLTPYNEQFF. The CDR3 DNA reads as TGTGCCAGCAGTTTGACACCCTACAATGAGCAGTTCTTC.

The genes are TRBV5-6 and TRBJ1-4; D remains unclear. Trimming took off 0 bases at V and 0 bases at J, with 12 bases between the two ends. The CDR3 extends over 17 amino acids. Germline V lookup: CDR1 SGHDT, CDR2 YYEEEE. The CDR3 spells CASSLGPSGATNEKLFF. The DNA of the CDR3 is TGTGCCAGCAGCTTGGGCCCCTCGGGAGCAACTAATGAAAAACTGTTTTTT.

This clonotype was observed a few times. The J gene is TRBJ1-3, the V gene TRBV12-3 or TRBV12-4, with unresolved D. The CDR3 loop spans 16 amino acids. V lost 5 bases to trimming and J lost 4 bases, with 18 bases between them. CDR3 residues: CASSPRPPAPGNTIYF. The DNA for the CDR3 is TGTGCCAGCAGTCCACGCCCCCCGGCTCCAGGAAACACCATATATTTT.